The 14 T cell receptor beta chains listed next were all sequenced from one sample in a study of cytomegalovirus exposure and HLA in healthy donors. Vbeta (60) and Jbeta (13) primers were used in the PCR. Sequenced by immunoSEQ multiplex PCR; TCRdb stores in-frame clones only, minus some. The table has roughly 220,000 clones, 60% to 80% seen once. The specimen was PBMCs. These receptors came from a woman between 25 and 40 years old in good health and CMV-seronegative.

J is TRBJ2-2 and V is TRBV7-8, with 10 nucleotides matching TRBD1. Germline V gene sequence: CDR1 SGHVS, CDR2 FQNEAQ. The CDR3 consists of 17 residues. J gave up 1 base and V 4 bases, and 6 bases lay outside the gene matches. The DNA of the CDR3 is TGTGCCAGCAGCTACCCCCGGGACAGGGGGAACACCGGGGAGCTGTTTTTT. It is translated as CASSYPRDRGNTGELFF.

The chain is built from TRBV11-2 and TRBJ2-3; TRBD2 aligns across 7 bases. Trimming removed 1 base from V and 5 bases from J; junction bases left unmatched: 3. This CDR3 is built from 14 residues. Germline values: CDR1 SGHAT, CDR2 FQNNGV. The CDR3 DNA is TGTGCCAGCAGCTTAGGCCTAGCGGTAGATACGCAGTATTTT. This gives the protein CASSLGLAVDTQYF.

This clone has a single count. J is TRBJ2-2 and V is TRBV30, with a weak D call TRBD2 (5 bases). CDR1 and CDR2 from the germline V gene are GTSNPN and SVGIG (reference sequence). This CDR3 contains 15 residues. Trimming pared 2 bases from V and 7 bases from J, leaving 17 bases between. As DNA, the CDR3 is TGTGCCTGGAGTAGGGCAGGACGGGGATACGGGGAGCTGTTTTTT. It specifies CAWSRAGRGYGELFF.

The V gene is TRBV21-1, the J gene TRBJ2-7; the table's D call TRBD1 went unverified against the DNA. TRBV21-1 is marked as a pseudogene. The CDR3 consists of 17 residues. DNA of the CDR3: TGTGCCAGCAGCGCTCCTGGGTCCCACAGGGTTCCCTACGAGCAGTACTTC. Amino acid sequence: CASSAPGSHRVPYEQYF.

The V gene is TRBV10-3, the J gene TRBJ1-4; perhaps TRBD1 as D (5 bases). Germline V gene sequence: CDR1 ENHRY, CDR2 SYGVKD. V was trimmed by 3 bases and J by 8 bases, leaving 10 bases between them. This CDR3 contains 13 residues. The CDR3 bases are TGTGCCATCAGTGAAGGGGAGGGGGAAAAACTGTTTTTT. Its protein is CAISEGEGEKLFF.

The chain is built from TRBV19 and TRBJ1-4, with D possibly matching TRBD1 (6 bases). Trimming took 3 bases from V and 3 from J, leaving 20 bases between them. Germline CDR1 and CDR2: LNHDA and SQIVND (reference sequence). The length of the CDR3 is 18 residues. The CDR3 region is CASSIQLGQRLANEKLFF. CDR3 sequence (DNA): TGTGCCAGTAGTATCCAACTCGGACAGCGCCTGGCTAATGAAAAACTGTTTTTT. The entire variable domain, with the rest obtained from reference TRBV19 and TRBJ1-4, is as follows: DGGITQSPKYLFRKEGQNVTLSCEQNLNHDAMYWYRQDPGQGLRLIYYSQIVNDFQKGDIAEGYSVSREKKESFPLTVTSAQKNPTAFYLCASSIQLGQRLANEKLFFGSGTQLSVL.

On this clone: At one boundary the junction diverges from the germline segment, which might be a read error. This chain uses TRBV7-7 with TRBJ1-1, with D uncertain. The CDR3 is 13 residues long. CDR1 and CDR2 (germline): SSHAT, FNYEAQ (reference sequence). The DNA of the CDR3 is TGTGCTAGCAGCGCGTCAAAAAACACTGAAGCTTTCTTT. Its translation is CASSASKNTEAFF.

This sequence joins TRBV11-2 and TRBJ1-2, with D perhaps TRBD1 (5 bases). There are 12 residues in the CDR3. Germline CDR1 SGHAT, CDR2 FQNNGV. Trimming pared 4 bases from V and 5 bases from J, leaving 8 bases between. The CDR3 DNA reads as TGTGCCAGCAGCTCCCGACAGTATGGCTACACCTTC. It encodes CASSSRQYGYTF. The variable domain in full, with the rest retrieved from reference TRBV11-2 and TRBJ1-2, is EAGVAQSPRYKIIEKRQSVAFWCNPISGHATLYWYQQILGQGPKLLIQFQNNGVVDDSQLPKDRFSAERLKGVDSTLKIQPAKLEDSAVYLCASSSRQYGYTFGSGTRLTVV.

Of note for this clone: Distinct nucleotide sequences in the sample also encode this CDR3. The chain links TRBV27 to TRBJ2-7, with D possibly matching TRBD2 (5 bases). CDR1 is MNHEY and CDR2 is SMNVEV in the germline V gene (reference sequence). The CDR3 is 14 residues long. Trimming stripped 3 bases from V and 0 bases from J, with 9 bases between. The chain's CDR3 is CASSLRSGSYEQYF. The CDR3 nucleotides are TGTGCCAGCAGTTTGAGGAGCGGCTCCTACGAGCAGTACTTC.

This chain links TRBV5-6 with TRBJ2-3; 8 bases line up with TRBD2. Germline values: CDR1 SGHDT, CDR2 YYEEEE. The CDR3 has 17 residues. V dropped 0 bases and J dropped 3; count of bases not matched to a gene: 9. CDR3 amino acids: CASSLAGAGGRTDTQYF. As DNA, the CDR3 is TGTGCCAGCAGCTTGGCCGGGGCGGGGGGAAGAACAGATACGCAGTATTTT.

Only a few counts were recorded for this clone. The chain employs TRBV30 and TRBJ2-4; D not certain. Trimming pared 3 bases from V and 5 bases from J, leaving 5 bases between. CDR1 is GTSNPN and CDR2 is SVGIG in the germline V gene (reference sequence). The CDR3 consists of 11 residues. The CDR3 DNA sequence: TGTGCCTGGAGCTACGAAAACATTCAGTACTTC. It encodes CAWSYENIQYF.

This sequence joins TRBV6-5 and TRBJ2-7, with 8 bases lining up with TRBD1. The CDR3 spans 15 residues. The germline gives CDR1 MNHEY, CDR2 SVGAGI. V lost 4 bases to trimming and J lost 3 bases; unmatched junction nucleotides: 8. CDR3 in DNA: TGTGCCAGCAGTTCCCTGGACAGGGTTGGCTACGAGCAGTACTTC. It codes for CASSSLDRVGYEQYF.

The V gene is TRBV5-1, the J gene TRBJ1-1; TRBD1 matches at 7 bases. V was clipped by 1 base and J by 1 base; unmatched bases: 1. Germline V gene sequence: CDR1 SGHRS, CDR2 YFSETQ. This CDR3 comprises 14 residues. Here the CDR3 DNA reads TGCGCCAGCAGCTTGCGGACAGGGAACACTGAAGCTTTCTTT. Its protein is CASSLRTGNTEAFF. The entire variable domain, with the rest obtained from reference TRBV5-1 and TRBJ1-1, is as follows: KAGVTQTPRYLIKTRGQQVTLSCSPISGHRSVSWYQQTPGQGLQFLFEYFSETQRNKGNFPGRFSGRQFSNSRSEMNVSTLELGDSALYLCASSLRTGNTEAFFGQGTRLTVV.

Notes on this clone: Additional DNA sequences in this sample encode the identical CDR3. The V gene is TRBV18, the J gene TRBJ2-7, with 10 positions matching TRBD2. This CDR3 has 15 residues. V was pared by 3 bases and J by 2 bases, with 4 bases of the junction left unmatched. Germline CDR1 KGHSH, CDR2 LQKENI. CDR3 sequence reads: CASSPLAGAPYEQYF. CDR3 in DNA: TGTGCCAGCTCACCTCTAGCGGGAGCCCCCTACGAGCAGTACTTC.